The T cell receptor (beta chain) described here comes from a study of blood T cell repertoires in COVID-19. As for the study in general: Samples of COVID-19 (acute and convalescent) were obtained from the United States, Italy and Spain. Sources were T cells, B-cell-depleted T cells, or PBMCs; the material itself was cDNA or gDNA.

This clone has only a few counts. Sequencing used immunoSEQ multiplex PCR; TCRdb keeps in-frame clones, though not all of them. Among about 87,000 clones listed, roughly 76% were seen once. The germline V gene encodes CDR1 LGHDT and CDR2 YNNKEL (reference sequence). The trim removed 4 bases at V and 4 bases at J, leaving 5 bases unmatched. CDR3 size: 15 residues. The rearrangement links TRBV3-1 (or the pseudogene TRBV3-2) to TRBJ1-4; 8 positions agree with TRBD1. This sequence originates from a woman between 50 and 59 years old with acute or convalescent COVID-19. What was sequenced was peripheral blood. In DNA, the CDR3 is TGTGCCAGCAGCCCATCAGGGGGCAGTAATGAAAAACTGTTTTTT. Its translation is CASSPSGGSNEKLFF.